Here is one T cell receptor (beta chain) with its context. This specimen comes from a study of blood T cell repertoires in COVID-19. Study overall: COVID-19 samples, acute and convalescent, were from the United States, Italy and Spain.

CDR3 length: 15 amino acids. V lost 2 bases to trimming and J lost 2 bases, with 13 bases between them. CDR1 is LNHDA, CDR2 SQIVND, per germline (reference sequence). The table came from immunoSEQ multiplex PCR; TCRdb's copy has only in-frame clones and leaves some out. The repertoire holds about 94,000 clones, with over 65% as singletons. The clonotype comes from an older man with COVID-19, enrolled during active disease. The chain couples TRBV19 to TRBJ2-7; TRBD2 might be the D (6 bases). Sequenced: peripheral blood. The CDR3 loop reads CASSITAAGPYEQYF. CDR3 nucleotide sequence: TGTGCCAGTAGTATAACGGCGGCGGGGCCCTACGAGCAGTACTTC.